A selection of T cell receptor beta chains follows, all from one sample in a study of blood T cell repertoires in COVID-19. The repertoire was sequenced with immunoSEQ multiplex PCR; TCRdb's copy has only in-frame clones and lacks some. The data hold approximately 220,000 clones, with approximately 88% observed a single time. The sample comprised PBMCs or T cells enriched from blood (not recorded which). Receptors were obtained from a young woman with acute COVID-19. Each CDR3 is given with its conserved first and last residue. The D gene is left open where the match is weak. Only part of the rows carry a size: once, few, many, or a class if the clone is expanded.

v_call	j_call	d_call	clone_size	cdr3_aa	cdr3_nt
TRBV4-1	TRBJ2-7	TRBD1	few	CASSQEGAGGYSEQYF	TGCGCCAGCAGCCAAGAGGGAGCAGGGGGCTACAGCGAGCAGTACTTC
TRBV5-4	TRBJ2-7	TRBD2	NA	CASSFVTSGVYEQYF	TGTGCCAGCAGCTTTGTTACTAGCGGGGTTTACGAGCAGTACTTC
TRBV10-3	TRBJ1-2	NA	NA	CAISEWGDGYTF	TGTGCCATCAGTGAGTGGGGGGATGGCTACACCTTC
TRBV2	TRBJ1-1	TRBD1	once	CASSLFRDRGMNTEAFF	TGTGCCAGCAGCCTCTTTCGGGACAGGGGAATGAACACTGAAGCTTTCTTT
TRBV6-5	TRBJ2-7	TRBD1	NA	CASRGQADYEQYF	TGTGCCAGCAGGGGACAGGCTGACTACGAGCAGTACTTC
TRBV6-2/TRBV6-3	TRBJ2-2	NA	NA	CASSYDTNTGELFF	TGTGCCAGCAGTTATGACACGAACACCGGGGAGCTGTTTTTT
TRBV6-5	TRBJ1-1	NA	NA	CASSPDSTNTEAFF	TGTGCCAGTTCCCCGGACAGCACTAACACTGAAGCTTTCTTT
TRBV6-4	TRBJ2-1	NA	NA	CASSTSSFDNEQFF	TGTGCCAGCAGTACTAGCTCGTTCGACAATGAGCAGTTCTTC
TRBV5-5	TRBJ1-4	NA	few	CASSRLQGLNEKLFF	TGTGCCAGCAGCCGATTACAGGGCCTTAATGAAAAACTGTTTTTT
TRBV5-1	TRBJ2-5	TRBD2	NA	CASRGSGGGETQYF	TGCGCCAGCCGCGGATCGGGGGGAGGAGAGACCCAGTACTTC
TRBV12-3/TRBV12-4	TRBJ1-5	NA	NA	CASRAGLIVPQHF	TGTGCCAGCAGGGCTGGACTCATTGTGCCCCAGCATTTT
TRBV6-5	TRBJ2-5	NA	NA	CASTQDRPQETQYF	TGTGCCAGCACCCAAGACAGGCCCCAAGAGACCCAGTACTTC
TRBV20-1	TRBJ2-1	TRBD1	NA	CSVTGQSEQFF	TGCAGTGTTACGGGACAGAGTGAGCAGTTCTTC
TRBV11-2	TRBJ1-1	TRBD1	once	CASSFWDRGSNTEAFF	TGTGCCAGCAGCTTCTGGGACAGGGGCTCGAACACTGAAGCTTTCTTT
TRBV27	TRBJ2-3	NA	NA	CASSATTASTDTQYF	TGTGCCAGCAGTGCCACGACTGCTAGCACAGATACGCAGTATTTT
TRBV12-5	TRBJ2-7	TRBD1	NA	CASGLVGTDYEQYF	TGTGCTAGTGGTTTGGTAGGGACAGACTACGAGCAGTACTTC
TRBV7-2	TRBJ1-1	TRBD1	NA	CASSLRAGTGRLNTEAFF	TGTGCCAGCAGCTTAAGGGCCGGGACAGGGCGCCTTAACACTGAAGCTTTCTTT
TRBV4-1	TRBJ2-1	NA	NA	CASSQEGVYNEQFF	TGCGCCAGCAGCCAAGAAGGGGTCTACAATGAGCAGTTCTTC
TRBV3-1/TRBV3-2	TRBJ2-4	NA	NA	CASSQGRLSIVYF	TGTGCCAGCAGCCAAGGGAGGTTATCTATAGTTTACTTC
TRBV4-1	TRBJ1-5	TRBD1	NA	CASSQAQGLDQPQHF	TGCGCCAGCAGCCAAGCACAGGGGTTGGATCAGCCCCAGCATTTT
TRBV3-1/TRBV3-2	TRBJ1-2	TRBD1	NA	CASTLGGQDRYGYTF	TGTGCCAGCACCTTAGGGGGACAGGACCGCTATGGCTACACCTTC
TRBV5-6	TRBJ2-5	TRBD1	once	CASSLVGQGAQETQYF	TGTGCCAGCAGCTTGGTAGGGCAGGGGGCCCAAGAGACCCAGTACTTC
TRBV7-2	TRBJ2-1	TRBD2	NA	CASSFTSGGSNEQFF	TGTGCCAGCAGCTTCACTAGCGGGGGATCAAATGAGCAGTTCTTC
TRBV28	TRBJ2-7	TRBD1	NA	CASSSTGLTYEQYF	TGTGCCAGCAGTTCGACAGGGCTTACCTACGAGCAGTACTTC
TRBV4-2	TRBJ1-3	NA	NA	CASSHGDTIYF	TGTGCCAGCAGCCACGGGGACACCATATATTTT
TRBV7-9	TRBJ2-1	TRBD1	NA	CASSPGQGTYNEQFF	TGTGCCAGCAGCCCTGGACAGGGGACCTACAATGAGCAGTTCTTC
TRBV5-1	TRBJ2-6	NA	NA	CASKTGHVLSGANVLTF	TGCGCCAGTAAAACGGGACACGTCCTCTCTGGGGCCAACGTCCTGACTTTC